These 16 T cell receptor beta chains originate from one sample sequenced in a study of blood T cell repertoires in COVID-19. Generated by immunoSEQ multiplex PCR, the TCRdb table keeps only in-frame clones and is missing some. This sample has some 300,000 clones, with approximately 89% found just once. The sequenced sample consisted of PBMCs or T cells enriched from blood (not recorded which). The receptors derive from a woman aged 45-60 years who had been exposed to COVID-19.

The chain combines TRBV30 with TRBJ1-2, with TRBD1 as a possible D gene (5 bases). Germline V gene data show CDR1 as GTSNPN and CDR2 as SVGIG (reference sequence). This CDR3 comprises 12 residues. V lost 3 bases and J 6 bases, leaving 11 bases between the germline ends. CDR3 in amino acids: CAWRGGWNGYTF. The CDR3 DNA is TGTGCCTGGAGGGGGGGATGGAATGGCTACACCTTC. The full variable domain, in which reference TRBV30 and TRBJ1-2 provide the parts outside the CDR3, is SQTIHQWPATLVQPVGSPLSLECTVEGTSNPNLYWYRQAAGRGLQLLFYSVGIGQISSEVPQNLSASRPQDRQFILSSKKLLLSDSGFYLCAWRGGWNGYTFGSGTRLTVV.

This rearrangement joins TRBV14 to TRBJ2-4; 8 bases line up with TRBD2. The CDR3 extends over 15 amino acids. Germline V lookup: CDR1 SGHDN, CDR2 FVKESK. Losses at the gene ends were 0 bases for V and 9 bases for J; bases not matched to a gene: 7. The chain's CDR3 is CASSQEGLGSSIQYF. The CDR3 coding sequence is TGTGCCAGCAGCCAAGAGGGACTAGGTAGTTCCATTCAGTACTTC.

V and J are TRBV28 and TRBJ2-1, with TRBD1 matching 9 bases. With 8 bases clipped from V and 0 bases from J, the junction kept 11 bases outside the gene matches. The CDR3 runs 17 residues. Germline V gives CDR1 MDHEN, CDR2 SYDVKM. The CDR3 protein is CASGTGSTPGSYNEQFF. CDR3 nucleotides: TGTGCCAGCGGGACAGGGTCCACCCCAGGCTCCTACAATGAGCAGTTCTTC.

The CDR3 DNA sequence: TGTGCCTGGAGTCCCGGTTGGGGGGGCACTGAAGCTTTCTTT. Protein sequence: CAWSPGWGGTEAFF. The rearrangement uses TRBV30 and TRBJ1-1, with a tentative D call TRBD1 (5 bases). The CDR3 spans 14 residues. Germline V gene lookup returns CDR1 GTSNPN and CDR2 SVGIG (reference sequence). Trimming removed 2 bases from V and 4 bases from J, with 14 bases in between.

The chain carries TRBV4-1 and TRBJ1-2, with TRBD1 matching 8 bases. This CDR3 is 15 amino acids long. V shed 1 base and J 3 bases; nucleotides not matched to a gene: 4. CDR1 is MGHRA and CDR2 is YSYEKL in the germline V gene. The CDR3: CASSQAPRGHYGYTF. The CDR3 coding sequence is TGCGCCAGCAGCCAAGCCCCCAGGGGGCACTATGGCTACACCTTC.

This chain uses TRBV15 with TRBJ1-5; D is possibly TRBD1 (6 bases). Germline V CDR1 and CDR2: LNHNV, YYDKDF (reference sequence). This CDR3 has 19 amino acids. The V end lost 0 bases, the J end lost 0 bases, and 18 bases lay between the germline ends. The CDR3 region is CATSRDRGRGQFSNQPQHF. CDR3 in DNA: TGTGCCACCAGCAGAGATAGGGGACGTGGACAGTTTAGCAATCAGCCCCAGCATTTT.

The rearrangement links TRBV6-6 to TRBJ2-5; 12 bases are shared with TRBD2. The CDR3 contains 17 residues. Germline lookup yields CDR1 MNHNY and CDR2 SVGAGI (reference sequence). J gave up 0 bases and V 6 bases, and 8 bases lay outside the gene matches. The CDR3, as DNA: TGTGCCAGCAGCCGAGGACTAGCGGGGAGATACCAAGAGACCCAGTACTTC. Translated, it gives CASSRGLAGRYQETQYF.

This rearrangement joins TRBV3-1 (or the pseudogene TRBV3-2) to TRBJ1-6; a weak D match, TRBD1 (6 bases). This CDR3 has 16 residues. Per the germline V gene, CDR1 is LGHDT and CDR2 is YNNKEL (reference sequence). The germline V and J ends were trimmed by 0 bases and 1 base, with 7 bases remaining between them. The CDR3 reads CASSQEGQSYNSPLHF. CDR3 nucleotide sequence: TGTGCCAGCAGCCAAGAGGGACAATCCTATAATTCACCCCTCCACTTT.

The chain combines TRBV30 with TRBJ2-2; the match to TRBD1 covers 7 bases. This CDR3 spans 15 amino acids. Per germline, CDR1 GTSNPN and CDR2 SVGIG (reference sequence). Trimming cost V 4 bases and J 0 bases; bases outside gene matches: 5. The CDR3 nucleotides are TGTGCCTGGAATGAGGGGGCATCGAACACCGGGGAGCTGTTTTTT. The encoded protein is CAWNEGASNTGELFF. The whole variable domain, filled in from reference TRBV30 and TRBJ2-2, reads SQTIHQWPATLVQPVGSPLSLECTVEGTSNPNLYWYRQAAGRGLQLLFYSVGIGQISSEVPQNLSASRPQDRQFILSSKKLLLSDSGFYLCAWNEGASNTGELFFGEGSRLTVL.

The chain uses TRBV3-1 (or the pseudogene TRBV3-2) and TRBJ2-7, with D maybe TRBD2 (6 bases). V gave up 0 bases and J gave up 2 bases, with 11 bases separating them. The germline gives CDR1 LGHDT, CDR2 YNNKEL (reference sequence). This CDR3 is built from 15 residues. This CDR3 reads CASSQEGLLAYEQYF. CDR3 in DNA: TGTGCCAGCAGCCAAGAGGGACTCTTAGCCTACGAGCAGTACTTC.

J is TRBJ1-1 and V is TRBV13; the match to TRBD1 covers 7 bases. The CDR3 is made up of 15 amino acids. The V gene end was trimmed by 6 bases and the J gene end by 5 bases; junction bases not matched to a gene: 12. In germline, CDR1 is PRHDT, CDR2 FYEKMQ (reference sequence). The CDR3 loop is CASSPIQGDRTEAFF. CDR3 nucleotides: TGTGCCAGCAGTCCAATTCAGGGGGATCGGACTGAAGCTTTCTTT.

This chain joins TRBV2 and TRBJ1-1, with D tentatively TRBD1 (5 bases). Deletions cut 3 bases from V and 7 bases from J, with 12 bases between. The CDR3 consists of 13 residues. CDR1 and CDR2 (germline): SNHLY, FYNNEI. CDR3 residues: CASSEDTRSEAFF. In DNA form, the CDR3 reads TGTGCCAGCAGTGAGGACACAAGGAGTGAAGCTTTCTTT.

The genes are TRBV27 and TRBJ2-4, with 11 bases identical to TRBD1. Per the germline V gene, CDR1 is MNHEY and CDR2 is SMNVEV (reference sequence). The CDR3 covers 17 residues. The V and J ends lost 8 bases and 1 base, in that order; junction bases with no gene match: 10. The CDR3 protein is CASGRTGGDRAKNIQYF. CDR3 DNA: TGTGCCAGCGGACGGACAGGGGGCGATCGGGCCAAAAACATTCAGTACTTC.

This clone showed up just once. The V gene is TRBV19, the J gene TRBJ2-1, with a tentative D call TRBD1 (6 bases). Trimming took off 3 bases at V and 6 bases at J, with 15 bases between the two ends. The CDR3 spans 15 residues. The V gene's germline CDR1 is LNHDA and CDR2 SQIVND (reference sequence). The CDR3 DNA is TGTGCCAGTAGTATGGTTGGGGGCTCCCCCAATGAGCAGTTCTTC. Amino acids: CASSMVGGSPNEQFF.

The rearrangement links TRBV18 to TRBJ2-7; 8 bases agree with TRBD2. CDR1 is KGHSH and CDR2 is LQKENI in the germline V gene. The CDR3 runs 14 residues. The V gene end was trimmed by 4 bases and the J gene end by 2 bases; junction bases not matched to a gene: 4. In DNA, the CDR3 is TGTGCCAGCTCACATCCGGGGGGGGCCTACGAGCAGTACTTC. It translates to CASSHPGGAYEQYF.

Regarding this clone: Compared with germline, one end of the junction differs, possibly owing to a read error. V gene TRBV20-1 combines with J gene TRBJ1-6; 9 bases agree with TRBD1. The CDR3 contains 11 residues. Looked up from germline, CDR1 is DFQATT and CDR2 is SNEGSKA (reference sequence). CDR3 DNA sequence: TGCAGTGCTAGAACCACAGGGGGCGCTTACTTT. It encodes CSARTTGGAYF.